A selection of T cell receptor beta chains follows, all from one sample in a study of PD-L1 blockade in urothelial cancer. Profiling relied on immunoSEQ multiplex PCR, and the TCRdb table lists in-frame clones only, not all of them. The sample records around 30,000 clones, approximately 79% being singletons. The input for sequencing was PBMCs, taken around atezolizumab (anti-PD-L1) treatment. These receptors were obtained from a man between 45 and 60 years old with urothelial cancer. Each CDR3 is given with its conserved first and last residue. Each record gives: J gene, D gene, clone size, V gene, CDR3 protein, CDR3 DNA. D genes are given only for firm matches. The size entry is marked missing in some rows and otherwise reads once, few, many or a size class.

TRBJ2-3	TRBD2	-	TRBV29-1	CSAELAGVGDTQYF	TGCAGCGCAGAACTAGCGGGAGTAGGAGATACGCAGTATTTT
TRBJ1-1	TRBD1	-	TRBV5-8	CASSVGTGRTEAFF	TGTGCCAGCAGCGTAGGGACAGGGAGGACTGAAGCTTTCTTT
TRBJ1-2	-	-	TRBV27	CASSSQGINYGYTF	TGTGCCAGCAGTTCGCAGGGTATCAACTATGGCTACACCTTC
TRBJ2-2	-	-	TRBV15	CATSSEPRGELFF	TGTGCCACCAGCAGTGAGCCCAGGGGGGAGCTGTTTTTT
TRBJ2-7	TRBD2	few	TRBV19	CASRLAVTQQYF	TGTGCCAGTAGGCTAGCGGTAACGCAGCAGTACTTC
TRBJ2-5	TRBD2	-	TRBV11-2	CASSKGTSGRGETQYF	TGTGCCAGCAGCAAAGGGACTAGCGGGAGAGGGGAGACCCAGTACTTC
TRBJ1-2	-	-	TRBV10-1	CASSDSPGRNYGYTF	TGCGCCAGCAGTGATTCCCCCGGGAGAAACTATGGCTACACCTTC
TRBJ2-1	-	-	TRBV4-2	CASSQKGGGANEQFF	TGTGCCAGCAGCCAAAAGGGGGGGGGTGCCAATGAGCAGTTCTTC
TRBJ1-3	-	-	TRBV6-6	CASSYSRTAGNTIYF	TGTGCCAGCAGTTACTCGCGGACAGCTGGAAACACCATATATTTT
TRBJ1-5	TRBD1	-	TRBV18	CASSLRTGENQPQHF	TGTGCCAGCTCACTCCGGACAGGGGAGAATCAGCCCCAGCATTTT
TRBJ2-3	TRBD2	-	TRBV7-6	CASSLMGTRLDTQYF	TGTGCCAGCAGCTTGATGGGGACTAGGCTAGATACGCAGTATTTT
TRBJ2-1	TRBD2	-	TRBV27	CASSLGGASGGAYNEQFF	TGTGCCAGCAGTTTAGGTGGCGCTAGCGGGGGGGCCTACAATGAGCAGTTCTTC
TRBJ1-4	-	-	TRBV4-1	CASSQDRGGDEKLFF	TGCGCCAGCAGCCAAGATCGGGGAGGGGATGAAAAACTGTTTTTT
TRBJ2-3	-	-	TRBV11-2	CASSIQTDTQYF	TGTGCCAGCAGCATCCAGACAGATACGCAGTATTTT
TRBJ2-3	-	-	TRBV5-1	CASSLVGGDPDTQYF	TGCGCCAGCAGCTTGGTTGGCGGGGACCCAGATACGCAGTATTTT
TRBJ2-3	-	-	TRBV5-1	CASSPGTDTQYF	TGCGCCAGCAGCCCCGGCACAGATACGCAGTATTTT
TRBJ1-2	-	once	TRBV6-6	CASLKVEGGYTF	TGTGCCAGCCTGAAGGTCGAGGGCGGCTACACCTTC
TRBJ2-1	TRBD2	-	TRBV11-2	CASSTLAGAYNEQFF	TGTGCCAGCAGCACCCTAGCGGGAGCCTACAATGAGCAGTTCTTC
TRBJ1-5	-	-	TRBV7-8	CASSPRTAYNQPQHF	TGTGCCAGCAGCCCAAGGACAGCCTACAATCAGCCCCAGCATTTT
TRBJ1-6	TRBD1	few	TRBV5-4	CASSLGDRKSPLHF	TGTGCCAGCAGCTTGGGGGACAGAAAATCACCCCTCCACTTT
TRBJ2-5	TRBD2	once	TRBV6-1	CASSGRGWEREGTQYF	TGTGCCAGCAGTGGACGGGGGTGGGAGCGGGAGGGGACCCAGTACTTC
TRBJ2-1	-	-	TRBV11-1	CASSLEGLNEQFF	TGTGCCAGCAGCTTAGAGGGGCTCAATGAGCAGTTCTTC
TRBJ2-1	TRBD2	-	TRBV14	CASSITRPGGNEQFF	TGTGCCAGCAGCATCACTCGGCCGGGGGGAAATGAGCAGTTCTTC
TRBJ1-6	-	-	TRBV6-5	CASRRTAYNSPLHF	TGTGCCAGCCGCCGGACAGCCTATAATTCACCCCTCCACTTT
TRBJ1-2	TRBD1	-	TRBV28	CASSSSGGGGTGEYGYTF	TGTGCCAGCAGTTCTTCCGGGGGGGGAGGGACAGGGGAGTATGGCTACACCTTC
TRBJ2-6	-	-	TRBV19	CASSIRGSGANVLTF	TGTGCCAGTAGTATAAGAGGATCTGGGGCCAACGTCCTGACTTTC
TRBJ2-4	TRBD1	-	TRBV4-1	CASSQGERAGQGNIQYF	TGCGCCAGCAGCCAAGGAGAACGCGCGGGACAGGGGAACATTCAGTACTTC
TRBJ2-5	-	-	TRBV7-9	CASRMGDKETQYF	TGTGCCAGCCGCATGGGGGACAAAGAGACCCAGTACTTC
TRBJ2-3	-	-	TRBV28	CASSLRAGKSGDTQYF	TGTGCCAGCAGTTTACGGGCGGGGAAAAGTGGGGATACGCAGTATTTT
TRBJ1-2	TRBD1	-	TRBV18	CASSPGQGNYGYTF	TGTGCCAGCTCACCGGGACAGGGGAACTATGGCTACACCTTC
TRBJ1-1	-	-	TRBV5-1	CASSQSFSGAGAFF	TGCGCCAGCAGCCAAAGTTTCTCAGGGGCCGGAGCTTTCTTT
TRBJ2-3	TRBD1	-	TRBV7-6	CASSLGQGALDTQYF	TGTGCCAGCAGCTTAGGACAGGGAGCTTTAGATACGCAGTATTTT